This TCR beta chain was identified during a study of blood T cell repertoires in COVID-19. Turning to the study itself: The study drew acute and convalescent COVID-19 samples from the United States, Italy and Spain. PBMCs, B-cell-depleted T cells, or T cells provided the cDNA or gDNA that made up the material.

Original processing methods: Estimated nucleated cell counts came from reference gene primer amplification. The assay was immunoSEQ multiplex PCR, and TCRdb's table has in-frame clones only and misses some. Clone size and the V and J calls come from that table; the DNA yielded D and trimming. The sample records roughly 350,000 clones, approximately 89% being singletons. Germline V gene sequence: CDR1 SGHNT, CDR2 YENEEA. V trimming: 2 bases; J trimming: 7 bases; junction bases outside the gene matches: 3. The CDR3 extends over 14 amino acids. The J gene is TRBJ2-2, the V gene TRBV11-3; TRBD1 matches 8 bases. The sample was peripheral blood. This TCR derives from a woman in her late teens or twenties who had recovered from COVID-19. The CDR3 coding sequence is TGTGCCAGCAGCTTAACAGGGGGTATCGGGGAGCTGTTTTTT. Protein product: CASSLTGGIGELFF. The whole variable domain, filled in from reference TRBV11-3 and TRBJ2-2, reads EAGVVQSPRYKIIEKKQPVAFWCNPISGHNTLYWYLQNLGQGPELLIRYENEEAVDDSQLPKDRFSAERLKGVDSTLKIQPAELGDSAVYLCASSLTGGIGELFFGEGSRLTVL.